Sequencing of this TCR beta chain was carried out in a study of early stage breast cancer tumors. Study-level information: Samples were sequenced at about 10-fold average coverage. Points from the study as a whole: Blood repertoires resembled normal breast more than tumor. Tumors had approximately 2.5-fold higher T cell density than normal breast. Most shared enriched TCRB sequences were commonly generated ones.

Remarks on this clone: The antigen is not known.

Trimming at V came to 4 bases and at J to 7 bases, leaving 14 bases not matched to a gene. Germline V gene data show CDR1 as MNHNS and CDR2 as SASEGT. This CDR3 comprises 17 residues. Generated by immunoSEQ multiplex PCR, the TCRdb table keeps only in-frame clones and is missing some. The table records roughly 10,000 clones, approximately 70% of them present only once. This receptor was obtained from a person between 45 and 65 years old with breast cancer. The rearrangement uses TRBV6-1 and TRBJ2-5, with TRBD2 matching over 11 bases. Specimen: breast tumor tissue. DNA for the CDR3: TGTGCCAGCAGTGGATTAGCGGGGGGGCTTTTTCCCGTGACCCAGTACTTC. Residues: CASSGLAGGLFPVTQYF.